The present entry profiles one T cell receptor (beta chain) with its context. Its target is not known. The V gene's germline CDR1 is SQVTM and CDR2 ANQGSEA. Trimming removed 6 bases at V and 4 bases at J, with 15 bases between. This CDR3 comprises 14 residues. This entry belongs to a study of T cell responses to AZD1222 COVID-19 vaccine. Profiling relied on immunoSEQ multiplex PCR, and the TCRdb table lists in-frame clones only, not all of them. The sample holds approximately 70,000 clones, around 90% seen once. Findings and limits, study-wide: The donor cohort was predominantly white British with a female majority, and clonal diversity may have been underestimated. Dominant at 160-218 and 743-854, vaccine-associated CD4 TCRs also spanned spike.

This sequence joins TRBV29-1 and TRBJ1-4, with D possibly matching TRBD1 (5 bases). The origin of this receptor is an adult who received the MenACWY meningococcal vaccine as a control. The sequences come from peripheral blood, collected 28 days after the second dose of the MenACWY control vaccine. DNA for the CDR3: TGCAGCGTCCGCCTGGGACGGAATAATGAAAAACTGTTTTTT. Translation gives CSVRLGRNNEKLFF.